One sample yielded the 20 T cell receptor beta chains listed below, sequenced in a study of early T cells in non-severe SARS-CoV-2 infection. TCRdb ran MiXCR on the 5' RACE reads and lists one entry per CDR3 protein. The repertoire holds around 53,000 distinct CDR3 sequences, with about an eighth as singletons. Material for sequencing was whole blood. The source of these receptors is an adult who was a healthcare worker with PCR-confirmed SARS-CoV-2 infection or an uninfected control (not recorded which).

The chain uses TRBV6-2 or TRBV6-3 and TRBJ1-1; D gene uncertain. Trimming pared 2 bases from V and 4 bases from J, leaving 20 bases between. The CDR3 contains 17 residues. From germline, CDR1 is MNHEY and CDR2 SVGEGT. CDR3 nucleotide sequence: TGTGCCAGCAGTTACCCCCGGAGGCCAAAACCCGTCACTGAAGCTTTCTTT. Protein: CASSYPRRPKPVTEAFF.

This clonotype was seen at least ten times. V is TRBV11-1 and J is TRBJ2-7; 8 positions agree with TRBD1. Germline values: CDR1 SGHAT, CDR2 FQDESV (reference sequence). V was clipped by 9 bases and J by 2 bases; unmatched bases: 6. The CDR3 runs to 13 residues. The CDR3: CASARTGPYEQYF. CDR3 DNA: TGTGCCAGTGCTCGGACAGGGCCCTACGAGCAGTACTTC.

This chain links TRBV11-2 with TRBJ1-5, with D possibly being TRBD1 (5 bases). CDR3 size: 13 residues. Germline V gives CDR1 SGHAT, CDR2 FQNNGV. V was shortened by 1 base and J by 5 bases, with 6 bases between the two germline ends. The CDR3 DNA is TGTGCCAGCAGCTTAGTGGGGGATCAGCCCCAGCATTTT. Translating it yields CASSLVGDQPQHF.

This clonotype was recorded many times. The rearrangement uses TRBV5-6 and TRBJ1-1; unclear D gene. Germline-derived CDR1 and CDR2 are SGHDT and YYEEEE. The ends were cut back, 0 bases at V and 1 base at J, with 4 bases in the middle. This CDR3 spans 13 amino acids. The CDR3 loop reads CASSLARNTEAFF. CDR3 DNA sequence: TGTGCCAGCAGCTTGGCAAGGAACACTGAAGCTTTCTTT.

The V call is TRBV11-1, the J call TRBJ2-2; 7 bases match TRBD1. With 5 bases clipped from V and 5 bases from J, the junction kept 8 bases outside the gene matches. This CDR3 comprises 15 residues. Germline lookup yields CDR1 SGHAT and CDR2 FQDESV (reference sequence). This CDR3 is CASSPRDSPTGELFF. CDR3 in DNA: TGTGCCAGCAGCCCGAGGGACAGCCCAACCGGGGAGCTGTTTTTT.

This CDR3 reads CAISLGTDTQYF. The CDR3, as DNA: TGTGCCATTAGCCTGGGAACAGATACGCAGTATTTT. The chain recombines TRBV19 with TRBJ2-3; D unclear. Trimming cost V 10 bases and J 3 bases, with 11 bases left between them. The CDR3 is 12 amino acids. Germline V gives CDR1 LNHDA, CDR2 SQIVND (reference sequence).

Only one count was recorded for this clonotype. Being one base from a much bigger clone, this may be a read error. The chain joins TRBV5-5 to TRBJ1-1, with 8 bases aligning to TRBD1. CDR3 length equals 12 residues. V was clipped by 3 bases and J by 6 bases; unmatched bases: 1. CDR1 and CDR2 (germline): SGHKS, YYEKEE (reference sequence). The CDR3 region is CASSSDRAEAFF. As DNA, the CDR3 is TGTGCCAGCAGCTCGGACAGGGCTGAAGCTTTCTTT.

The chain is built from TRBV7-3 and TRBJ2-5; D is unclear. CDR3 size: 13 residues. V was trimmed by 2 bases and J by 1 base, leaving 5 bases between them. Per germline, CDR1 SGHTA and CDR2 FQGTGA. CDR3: CASSLSSQETQYF. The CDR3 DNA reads TGTGCCAGCAGCTTATCCAGCCAAGAGACCCAGTACTTC.

In DNA, the CDR3 is TGTGCCAGCAGTGAAGCGCTTCGCACAGGGAGGGGTTCACCCCTCCACTTT. The encoded protein is CASSEALRTGRGSPLHF. The rearrangement uses TRBV2 and TRBJ1-6; the D gene is possibly TRBD1 (6 bases). With 0 bases removed from V and 9 bases from J, the gap between germline ends came to 18 bases. Germline V gene lookup returns CDR1 SNHLY and CDR2 FYNNEI. The CDR3 sequence is 17 residues long. Together with reference TRBV2 and TRBJ1-6, the CDR3 gives the full variable domain: EPEVTQTPSHQVTQMGQEVILRCVPISNHLYFYWYRQILGQKVEFLVSFYNNEISEKSEIFDDQFSVERPDGSNFTLKIRSTKLEDSAMYFCASSEALRTGRGSPLHFGNGTRLTVT.

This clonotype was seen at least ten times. CDR3 coding DNA: TGTGCCAGCAGCCCAGGACTAGCGGGAGCAGACGAGCAGTACTTC. Translating gives CASSPGLAGADEQYF. This rearrangement joins TRBV7-3 to TRBJ2-7, with TRBD2 identical over 13 bases. The V and J ends lost 5 bases and 5 bases, in that order; junction bases with no gene match: 6. The CDR3 runs to 15 residues. CDR1 SGHTA and CDR2 FQGTGA come from the germline V gene.

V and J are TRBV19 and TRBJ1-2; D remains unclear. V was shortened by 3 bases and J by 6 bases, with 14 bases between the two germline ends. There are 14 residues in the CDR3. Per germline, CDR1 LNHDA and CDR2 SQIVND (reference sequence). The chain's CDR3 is CASSISSWRDGYTF. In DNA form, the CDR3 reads TGTGCCAGTAGTATTAGTAGCTGGAGGGATGGCTACACCTTC. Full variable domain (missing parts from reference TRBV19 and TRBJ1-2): DGGITQSPKYLFRKEGQNVTLSCEQNLNHDAMYWYRQDPGQGLRLIYYSQIVNDFQKGDIAEGYSVSREKKESFPLTVTSAQKNPTAFYLCASSISSWRDGYTFGSGTRLTVV.

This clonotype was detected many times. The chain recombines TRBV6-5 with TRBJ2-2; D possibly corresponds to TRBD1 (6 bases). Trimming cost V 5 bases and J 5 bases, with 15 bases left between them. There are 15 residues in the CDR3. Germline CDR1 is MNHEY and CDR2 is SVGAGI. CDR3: CASSRMGARTGELFF. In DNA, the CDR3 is TGTGCCAGCAGTCGGATGGGGGCGAGGACCGGGGAGCTGTTTTTT.

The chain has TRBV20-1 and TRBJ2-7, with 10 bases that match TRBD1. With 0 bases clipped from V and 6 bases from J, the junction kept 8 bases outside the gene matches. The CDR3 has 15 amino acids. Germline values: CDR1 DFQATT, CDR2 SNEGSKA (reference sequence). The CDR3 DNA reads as TGCAGTGCTAGAGATGGAGACAGGGGGCTAAGCGAGCAGTACTTC. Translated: CSARDGDRGLSEQYF.

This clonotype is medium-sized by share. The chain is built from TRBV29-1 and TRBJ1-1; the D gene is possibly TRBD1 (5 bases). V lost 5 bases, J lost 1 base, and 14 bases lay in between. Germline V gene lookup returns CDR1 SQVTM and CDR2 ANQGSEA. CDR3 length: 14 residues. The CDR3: CSVQMGGENTEAFF. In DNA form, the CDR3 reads TGCAGCGTTCAAATGGGGGGTGAGAACACTGAAGCTTTCTTT. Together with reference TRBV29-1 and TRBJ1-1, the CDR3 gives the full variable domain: SAVISQKPSRDICQRGTSLTIQCQVDSQVTMMFWYRQQPGQSLTLIATANQGSEATYESGFVIDKFPISRPNLTFSTLTVSNMSPEDSSIYLCSVQMGGENTEAFFGQGTRLTVV.

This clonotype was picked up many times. CDR3 sequence reads: CSAREVAGGLWPQHF. The CDR3 DNA reads TGCAGTGCTAGAGAGGTGGCAGGAGGATTATGGCCCCAGCATTTT. The V call is TRBV20-1, the J call TRBJ1-5; D gene unclear. The germline V gene has CDR1 DFQATT and CDR2 SNEGSKA (reference sequence). The germline V and J ends were trimmed by 0 bases and 9 bases, with 18 bases remaining between them. The CDR3 is made up of 15 amino acids.

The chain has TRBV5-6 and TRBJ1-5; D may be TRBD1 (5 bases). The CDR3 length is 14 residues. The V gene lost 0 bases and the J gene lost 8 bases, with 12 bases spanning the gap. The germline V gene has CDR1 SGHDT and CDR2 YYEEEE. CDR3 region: CASSLAAGPEPQHF. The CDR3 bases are TGTGCCAGCAGCTTGGCGGCAGGGCCCGAGCCCCAGCATTTT.

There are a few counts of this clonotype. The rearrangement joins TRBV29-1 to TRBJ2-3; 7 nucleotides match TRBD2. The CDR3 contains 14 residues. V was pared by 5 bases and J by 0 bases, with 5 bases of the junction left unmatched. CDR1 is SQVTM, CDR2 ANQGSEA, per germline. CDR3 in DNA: TGCAGCGTTAGTAGCGGGCGAAGCACAGATACGCAGTATTTT. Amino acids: CSVSSGRSTDTQYF.

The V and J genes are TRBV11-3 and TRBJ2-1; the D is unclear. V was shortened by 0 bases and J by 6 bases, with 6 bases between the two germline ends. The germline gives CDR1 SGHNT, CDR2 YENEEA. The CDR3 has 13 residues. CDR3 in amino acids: CASSLEPINEQFF. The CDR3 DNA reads TGTGCCAGCAGCTTAGAACCAATCAATGAGCAGTTCTTC.

DNA of the CDR3: TGTGCCAGCAGCCCCCGGGCTAGCGGGGCCGCGGTGGAGCTGTTTTTT. Amino acid sequence: CASSPRASGAAVELFF. The rearrangement joins TRBV7-3 to TRBJ2-2; 9 bases are shared with TRBD2. Germline CDR1 is SGHTA and CDR2 is FQGTGA. The CDR3 runs to 16 residues. The junction had 14 bases not matched to a gene; V was cut back by 5 bases and J by 10 bases.

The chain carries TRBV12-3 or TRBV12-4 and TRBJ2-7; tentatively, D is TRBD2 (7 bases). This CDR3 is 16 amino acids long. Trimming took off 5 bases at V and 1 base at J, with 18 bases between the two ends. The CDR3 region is CASSPEGGVPSYEQYF. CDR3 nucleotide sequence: TGTGCCAGCAGTCCTGAGGGGGGGGTTCCTTCCTACGAGCAGTACTTC.